The 14 T cell receptor beta chains in this list originate from one sample, sequenced in a study of human T cells and chemical hapten exposure. From the RACE reads, TCRdb called clonotypes with MiXCR, one entry per CDR3 protein. The profile shows roughly 53,000 distinct CDR3 sequences, roughly 9.5% of them singletons. The time point denotes: patch test 3, about 24 weeks after DPC sensitization. The treatment was: therapeutic diphenylcyclopropenone sensitization with weekly scalp DPC. Source: whole blood, taken in connection with sensitization to the hapten diphenylcyclopropenone (DPC). The source is a woman between 40 and 50 years old with alopecia areata. Some clones in this sample may be carry-over from other donors' samples.

The J gene is TRBJ2-7, the V gene TRBV9, with 7 nucleotides matching TRBD2. The CDR3 runs to 15 residues. With 4 bases clipped from V and 5 bases from J, the junction kept 12 bases outside the gene matches. Germline V gene lookup returns CDR1 SGDLS and CDR2 YYNGEE. CDR3 sequence reads: CASSPAGGGGHEQYF. The CDR3 DNA reads as TGTGCCAGCAGCCCCGCTGGGGGGGGAGGCCACGAGCAGTACTTC.

At least ten counts were recorded for this clonotype. The chain joins TRBV12-3 or TRBV12-4 to TRBJ1-5; weak D call: TRBD1 (5 bases). The CDR3 totals 15 residues. The V end was cut by 5 bases, the J end by 0 bases, with 11 bases between. CDR3 sequence (DNA): TGTGCCAGCAGTCGTCAGGGACTTAGCAATCAGCCCCAGCATTTT. Its protein product is CASSRQGLSNQPQHF.

This clonotype came up a few times. The chain joins TRBV6-5 to TRBJ2-1; possible D gene TRBD1, 7 bases. CDR3 length: 16 residues. Trimming took off 5 bases at V and 0 bases at J, with 14 bases between the two ends. Germline V CDR1 and CDR2: MNHEY, SVGAGI. CDR3 in DNA: TGTGCCAGCAGTAAGAACAGGGGAGGCTCCTACAATGAGCAGTTCTTC. It yields the protein CASSKNRGGSYNEQFF.

The V gene is TRBV7-8, the J gene TRBJ2-1; 9 bases map to TRBD1. The CDR3 has 18 residues. V lost 5 bases and J lost 4; bases outside the gene matches: 15. Germline CDR1 and CDR2: SGHVS and FQNEAQ. The CDR3 DNA sequence: TGTGCCAGCAGCCCGACCAGGGACAGGGCTCCTAATTACAATGAGCAGTTCTTC. As protein: CASSPTRDRAPNYNEQFF.

This clonotype has only a few counts. The chain is built from TRBV11-3 and TRBJ2-2, with no clear D. The CDR3 sequence is 13 residues long. From germline, CDR1 is SGHNT and CDR2 YENEEA. The V end was cut by 5 bases, the J end by 4 bases, with 8 bases between. The CDR3 reads CASSPAVTGELFF. DNA of the CDR3: TGTGCCAGCAGCCCCGCGGTCACCGGGGAGCTGTTTTTT.

The gene calls are TRBV6-6 and TRBJ1-1; the match to TRBD1 covers 8 bases. CDR3 size: 17 residues. The V segment lost 0 bases and the J segment 9 bases; nucleotides outside the gene matches: 15. Germline V CDR1 and CDR2: MNHNY, SVGAGI (reference sequence). This CDR3 is CASSYSSGQGADGKAFF. The CDR3 DNA reads TGTGCCAGCAGTTACTCGTCTGGTCAGGGGGCTGATGGAAAAGCTTTCTTT.

This clonotype was counted between two and nine times. The chain joins TRBV21-1 to TRBJ1-4; TRBD1 was called by the table and not checked on the DNA. TRBV21-1 is a pseudogene locus. The CDR3 spans 12 residues. The CDR3 sequence: CASGGQAQKLFF. The CDR3 DNA reads as TGTGCCAGCGGCGGACAGGCCCAGAAACTGTTTTTT.

This clonotype was recorded at least ten times. The genes are TRBV7-8 and TRBJ1-2, with TRBD1 as a possible D gene (5 bases). The CDR3 extends over 14 amino acids. Trimming left V 3 bases short and J 7 bases short, with 15 bases between. Germline CDR1 is SGHVS and CDR2 is FQNEAQ. The CDR3, as DNA: TGTGCCAGCAGCTTCATAGTGAGGGACGGTGGCTACACCTTC. Translation gives CASSFIVRDGGYTF.

This clonotype turned up a few times. The V and J genes are TRBV30 and TRBJ2-1, with 7 bases fitting TRBD2. Germline loops: CDR1 GTSNPN, CDR2 SVGIG (reference sequence). V dropped 0 bases and J dropped 10; count of bases not matched to a gene: 12. CDR3 size: 15 residues. The CDR3 DNA follows: TGTGCCTGGAGTGTTGCATTATTCTCTAGCGGAGAGCAGTTCTTC. It encodes CAWSVALFSSGEQFF. Complete variable domain (other parts from reference TRBV30 and TRBJ2-1): SQTIHQWPATLVQPVGSPLSLECTVEGTSNPNLYWYRQAAGRGLQLLFYSVGIGQISSEVPQNLSASRPQDRQFILSSKKLLLSDSGFYLCAWSVALFSSGEQFFGPGTRLTVL.

Comments on this clonotype: Sequence at one end of the junction differs from germline and may be a read error. This chain connects TRBV29-1 to TRBJ2-2; D assignment may be TRBD1 or TRBD2 (6 bases each). The V gene's germline CDR1 is SQVTM and CDR2 ANQGSEA. CDR3 length equals 15 residues. The CDR3 loop reads CSAPTGGRGTGELVF. As DNA, the CDR3 is TGCAGCGCTCCGACTGGGGGGCGAGGCACCGGGGAGCTGGTTTTT.

This rearrangement joins TRBV20-1 to TRBJ2-1; a possible D gene is TRBD1 (6 bases). The germline CDR1 and CDR2 sequences are DFQATT and SNEGSKA (reference sequence). The CDR3 consists of 13 residues. V was cut by 6 bases and J by 9 bases, with 18 bases left in between. The CDR3 here is CSAWGNRVGEQFF. The CDR3 region has the DNA TGCAGTGCCTGGGGCAACAGGGTGGGTGAGCAGTTCTTC.

The rearrangement uses TRBV29-1 and TRBJ1-1; 7 bases agree with TRBD1. This CDR3 has 17 amino acids. The V segment lost 4 bases and the J segment 2 bases; nucleotides outside the gene matches: 16. The germline gives CDR1 SQVTM, CDR2 ANQGSEA. This CDR3 reads CSVVPDWGQLINTEAFF. In DNA, the CDR3 is TGCAGCGTTGTACCGGATTGGGGACAGTTGATAAACACTGAAGCTTTCTTT.

This clonotype was detected many times. The junction departs from germline at one end; a sequencing error may be responsible. The genes are TRBV7-9 and TRBJ1-1; D unresolved. The CDR3 has 13 residues. From germline, CDR1 is SEHNR and CDR2 FQNEAQ (reference sequence). The CDR3 is CASSSPPNPEAFF. CDR3 nucleotides: TGTGCCAGCAGCTCTCCCCCGAACCCTGAAGCTTTCTTT.

This clonotype was seen more than once but under ten times. The chain recombines TRBV12-3 or TRBV12-4 with TRBJ1-4, with D uncertain. The V end lost 8 bases, the J end lost 3 bases, and 10 bases lay between the germline ends. The CDR3 runs 13 residues. The CDR3 DNA reads TGTGCCAGCCGCCTCGGGGCTAATGAAAAACTGTTTTTT. Its protein product is CASRLGANEKLFF.